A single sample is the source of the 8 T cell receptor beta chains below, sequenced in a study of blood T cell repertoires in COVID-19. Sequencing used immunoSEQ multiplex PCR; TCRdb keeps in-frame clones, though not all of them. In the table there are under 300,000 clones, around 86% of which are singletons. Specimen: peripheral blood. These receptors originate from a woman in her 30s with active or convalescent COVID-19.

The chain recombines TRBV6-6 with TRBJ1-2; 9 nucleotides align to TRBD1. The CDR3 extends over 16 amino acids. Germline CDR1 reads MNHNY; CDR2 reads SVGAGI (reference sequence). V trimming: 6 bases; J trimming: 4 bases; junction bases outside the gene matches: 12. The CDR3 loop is CASRVGDRVRSYGYTF. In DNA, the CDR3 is TGTGCCAGCAGAGTGGGGGACAGGGTTCGGAGCTATGGCTACACCTTC.

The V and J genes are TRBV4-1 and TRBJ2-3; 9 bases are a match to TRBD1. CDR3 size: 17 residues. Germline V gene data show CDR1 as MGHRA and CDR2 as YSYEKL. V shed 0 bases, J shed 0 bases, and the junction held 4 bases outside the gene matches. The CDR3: CASSQDPGQGSTDTQYF. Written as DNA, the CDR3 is TGCGCCAGCAGCCAAGATCCCGGACAGGGGAGCACAGATACGCAGTATTTT.

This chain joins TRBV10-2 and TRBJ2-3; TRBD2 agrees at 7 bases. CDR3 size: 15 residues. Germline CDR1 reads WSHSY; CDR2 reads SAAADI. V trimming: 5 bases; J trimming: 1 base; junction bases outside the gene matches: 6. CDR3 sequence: CASSLVAGRTDTQYF. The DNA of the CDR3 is TGCGCCAGCAGTCTAGTAGCGGGTCGCACAGATACGCAGTATTTT.

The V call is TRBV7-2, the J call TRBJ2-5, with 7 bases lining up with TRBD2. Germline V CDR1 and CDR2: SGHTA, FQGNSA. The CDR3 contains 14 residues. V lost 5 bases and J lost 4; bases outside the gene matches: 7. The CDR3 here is CASSRGGGSETQYF. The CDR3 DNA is TGTGCCAGCAGCCGTGGGGGGGGATCAGAGACCCAGTACTTC.

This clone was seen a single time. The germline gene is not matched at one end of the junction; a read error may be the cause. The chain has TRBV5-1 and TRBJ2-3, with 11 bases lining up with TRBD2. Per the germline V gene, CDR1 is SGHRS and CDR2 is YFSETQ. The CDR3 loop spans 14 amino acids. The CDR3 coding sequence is TGCGCCAGCAGCTTGGATGGTAGCGGGGGGGCCAGGGATTTT. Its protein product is CASSLDGSGGARDF.

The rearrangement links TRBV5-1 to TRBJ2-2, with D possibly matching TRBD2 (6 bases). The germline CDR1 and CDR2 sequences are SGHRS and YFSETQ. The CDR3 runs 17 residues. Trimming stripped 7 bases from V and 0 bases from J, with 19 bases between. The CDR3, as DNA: TGCGCCAGCGGTCGGGCTAGCGTCATCGCGAACACCGGGGAGCTGTTTTTT. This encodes CASGRASVIANTGELFF. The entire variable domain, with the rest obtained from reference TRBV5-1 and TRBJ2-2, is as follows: KAGVTQTPRYLIKTRGQQVTLSCSPISGHRSVSWYQQTPGQGLQFLFEYFSETQRNKGNFPGRFSGRQFSNSRSEMNVSTLELGDSALYLCASGRASVIANTGELFFGEGSRLTVL.

CDR3 sequence reads: CASSESTGYSGAGELFF. CDR3 nucleotide sequence: TGCGCCAGCAGTGAGTCGACGGGTTATAGTGGCGCCGGGGAGCTGTTTTTT. This rearrangement joins TRBV10-2 to TRBJ2-2; D unresolved. Germline values: CDR1 WSHSY, CDR2 SAAADI. V dropped 0 bases and J dropped 6 bases, with 17 bases sitting between them. The CDR3 has 17 residues.

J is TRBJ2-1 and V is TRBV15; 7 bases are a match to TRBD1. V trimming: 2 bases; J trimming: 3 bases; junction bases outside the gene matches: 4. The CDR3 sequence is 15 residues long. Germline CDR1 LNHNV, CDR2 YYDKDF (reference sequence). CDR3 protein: CATSRRGQIYNEQFF. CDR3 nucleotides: TGTGCCACCAGCAGAAGGGGGCAGATCTACAATGAGCAGTTCTTC.